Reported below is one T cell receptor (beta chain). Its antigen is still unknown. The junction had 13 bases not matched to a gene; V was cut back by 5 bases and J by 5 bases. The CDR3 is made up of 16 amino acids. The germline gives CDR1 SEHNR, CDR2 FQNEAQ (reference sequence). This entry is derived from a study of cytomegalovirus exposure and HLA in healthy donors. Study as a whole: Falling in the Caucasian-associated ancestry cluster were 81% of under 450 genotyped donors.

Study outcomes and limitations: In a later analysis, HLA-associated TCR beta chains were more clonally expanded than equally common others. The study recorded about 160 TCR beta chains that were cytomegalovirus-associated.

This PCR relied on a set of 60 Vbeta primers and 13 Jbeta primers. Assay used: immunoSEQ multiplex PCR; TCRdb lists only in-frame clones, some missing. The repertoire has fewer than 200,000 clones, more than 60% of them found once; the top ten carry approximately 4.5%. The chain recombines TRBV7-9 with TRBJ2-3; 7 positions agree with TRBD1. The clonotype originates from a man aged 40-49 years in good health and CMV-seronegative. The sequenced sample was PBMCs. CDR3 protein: CASSQGYRGQRDTQYF. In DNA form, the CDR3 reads TGTGCCAGCAGCCAAGGTTATAGGGGGCAGAGAGATACGCAGTATTTT.